This T cell receptor (beta chain) was captured in a study of technical replicates of blood from several donors. The germline V gene encodes CDR1 ENHRY and CDR2 SYGVKD. The CDR3 extends over 13 amino acids. V shed 9 bases, J shed 6 bases, and the junction held 8 bases outside the gene matches. TCRdb's table, derived via immunoSEQ multiplex PCR, lists solely in-frame clones and lacks some. The top ten hold 0.2% to 0.25% of the sample, which has about 70,000 clones, 95% to 97% seen once. Material for sequencing was T cells isolated from PBMCs. This rearrangement joins TRBV10-3 to TRBJ1-2, with 9 bases lining up with TRBD1. The TCR was taken from a human donor in good health. CDR3 amino acids: CAIPGTGRDGYTF. The CDR3 nucleotides read TGTGCCATTCCCGGGACAGGGAGAGATGGCTACACCTTC.